Listed here are 21 T cell receptor beta chains from one sample, sequenced in a study of T cell responses to AZD1222 COVID-19 vaccine (dated by TCRdb to the early 2020s). The sample's time point label is to be understood as: baseline before first vaccination. The library was prepared using the immunoSEQ multiplex PCR assay. TCRdb holds this immuneACCESS table with in-frame rearrangements only. Some clones are missing; in checked studies, unresolved V genes explain under half, and the rest has no known cause. This sample holds approximately 140,000 clones; more than 85% were observed only once. The ten top clones hold roughly 3.1% of the sample. The specimen was peripheral blood, collected on day 0 of AZD1222 vaccination. These receptor sequences come from an adult in good health.

The CDR3 region is CASSIEARDRPKQFF. In DNA, the CDR3 is TGTGCCAGTAGTATAGAGGCCAGAGATCGACCTAAGCAGTTCTTC. The chain has TRBV19 and TRBJ2-1; D unclear. CDR1 and CDR2 (germline): LNHDA, SQIVND (reference sequence). V was clipped by 0 bases and J by 11 bases, with 17 bases between them. The length of the CDR3 is 15 residues.

The genes are TRBV28 and TRBJ2-6, with D perhaps matching TRBD1 or TRBD2 (5 bases each). This CDR3 comprises 17 residues. V gave up 2 bases and J gave up 0 bases, with 11 bases separating them. Germline V lookup: CDR1 MDHEN, CDR2 SYDVKM. For the CDR3, the DNA is TGTGCCAGCAGTTTACTTCAGGGAGCCTCTGGGGCCAACGTCCTGACTTTC. The encoded protein is CASSLLQGASGANVLTF.

The J gene is TRBJ2-7, the V gene TRBV7-2; D may be TRBD1 or TRBD2 (5 bases each). V lost 5 bases to trimming and J lost 0 bases, with 26 bases between them. The CDR3 runs 19 residues. CDR1 SGHTA and CDR2 FQGNSA come from the germline V gene. CDR3 protein: CASSVRSGTGIGSSYEQYF. DNA of the CDR3: TGTGCCAGCAGCGTTCGATCCGGGACGGGGATCGGTAGCTCCTACGAGCAGTACTTC.

This chain joins TRBV2 and TRBJ1-2, with unresolved D. The CDR3 consists of 15 residues. In germline, CDR1 is SNHLY, CDR2 FYNNEI. The ends were cut back, 3 bases at V and 5 bases at J, with 16 bases in the middle. In nucleotides, the CDR3 is TGTGCCAGCAGTGACACGGTTCGCCCTGGGTATGGCTACACCTTC. It encodes CASSDTVRPGYGYTF.

J is TRBJ2-6 and V is TRBV28, with D tentatively TRBD1 or TRBD2 (5 bases each). The V end was cut by 4 bases, the J end by 1 base, with 11 bases between. Per the germline V gene, CDR1 is MDHEN and CDR2 is SYDVKM. CDR3 length: 16 amino acids. The CDR3: CASSSFRESGANVLTF. The CDR3 DNA follows: TGTGCCAGCAGTTCATTCAGGGAGTCTGGGGCCAACGTCCTGACTTTC.

This clone has a handful of counts. This chain links TRBV4-1 with TRBJ1-5, with D unclear. The V gene lost 2 bases and the J gene lost 3 bases, with 17 bases spanning the gap. The CDR3 is 17 amino acids. The germline V gene encodes CDR1 MGHRA and CDR2 YSYEKL. The CDR3 is CASSQNPTWGSNQPQHF. The CDR3 nucleotides are TGCGCCAGCAGCCAAAACCCGACTTGGGGTTCCAATCAGCCCCAGCATTTT.

V is TRBV10-3 and J is TRBJ2-5; the D gene is possibly TRBD2 (6 bases). V lost 5 bases to trimming and J lost 1 base, with 17 bases between them. Germline V gives CDR1 ENHRY, CDR2 SYGVKD. The CDR3 spans 16 residues. CDR3 in amino acids: CAISPRRGGSQETQYF. The CDR3 coding sequence is TGTGCCATCAGTCCTCGGCGGGGTGGTTCCCAAGAGACCCAGTACTTC.

This clone was observed a single time. This chain uses TRBV27 with TRBJ2-2; D uncertain. Trimming removed 2 bases from V and 9 bases from J, with 10 bases in between. CDR1 and CDR2 from the germline V gene are MNHEY and SMNVEV (reference sequence). This CDR3 is built from 13 residues. This chain's CDR3 is CASSLQLGWELFF. In DNA, the CDR3 is TGTGCCAGCAGTTTACAGCTAGGATGGGAGCTGTTTTTT.

The chain links TRBV9 to TRBJ2-3, with D perhaps assigned TRBD1 or TRBD2 (5 bases each). CDR1 is SGDLS, CDR2 YYNGEE, per germline. The V gene lost 3 bases and the J gene lost 2 bases, with 10 bases spanning the gap. The CDR3 is made up of 14 amino acids. DNA of the CDR3: TGTGCCAGCAGCGCCCGGGACCACACAGATACGCAGTATTTT. Its translation is CASSARDHTDTQYF. Full variable domain (missing parts from reference TRBV9 and TRBJ2-3): DSGVTQTPKHLITATGQRVTLRCSPRSGDLSVYWYQQSLDQGLQFLIQYYNGEERAKGNILERFSAQQFPDLHSELNLSSLELGDSALYFCASSARDHTDTQYFGPGTRLTVL.

The chain couples TRBV11-2 to TRBJ1-1; no clear D. Germline V lookup: CDR1 SGHAT, CDR2 FQNNGV. Trimming shortened V by 1 base and J by 7 bases, and 7 bases separated the two germline ends. The CDR3 runs to 12 residues. CDR3 DNA: TGTGCCAGCAGCTTAGGAGGCGGTGAAGCTTTCTTT. This sequence encodes CASSLGGGEAFF.

The V call is TRBV3-1 (or the pseudogene TRBV3-2), the J call TRBJ2-5, with D unclear. This CDR3 spans 14 amino acids. Germline assignment: CDR1 LGHDT and CDR2 YNNKEL (reference sequence). Trimming left V 4 bases short and J 5 bases short, with 14 bases between. CDR3 region: CASSPGPPGETQYF. The CDR3 nucleotides read TGTGCCAGCAGCCCCGGGCCTCCTGGGGAGACCCAGTACTTC.

The rearrangement links TRBV19 to TRBJ2-7; D may be TRBD1 (5 bases). CDR3 size: 14 residues. Trimming cost V 0 bases and J 4 bases, with 10 bases left between them. The germline V gene has CDR1 LNHDA and CDR2 SQIVND (reference sequence). The CDR3 here is CASSIDLGVYEQYF. The CDR3 bases are TGTGCCAGTAGTATAGATCTAGGGGTTTACGAGCAGTACTTC.

The CDR3 nucleotides read TGTGCCAGCAGCTTAGTGTGGGGCGTAAGCTCTGGAAACACCATATATTTT. Its protein is CASSLVWGVSSGNTIYF. The chain has TRBV7-2 and TRBJ1-3; D may be TRBD1 (5 bases). This CDR3 spans 17 amino acids. Germline CDR1 reads SGHTA; CDR2 reads FQGNSA. The ends were cut back, 1 base at V and 0 bases at J, with 13 bases in the middle. The entire variable domain, with the rest obtained from reference TRBV7-2 and TRBJ1-3, is as follows: GAGVSQSPSNKVTEKGKDVELRCDPISGHTALYWYRQSLGQGLEFLIYFQGNSAPDKSGLPSDRFSAERTGGSVSTLTIQRTQQEDSAVYLCASSLVWGVSSGNTIYFGEGSWLTVV.

CDR3 in amino acids: CAISEGTRDNEQFF. For the CDR3, the DNA is TGTGCCATCAGTGAGGGGACTAGAGACAATGAGCAGTTCTTC. The gene calls are TRBV10-3 and TRBJ2-1, with 8 positions matching TRBD2. This CDR3 spans 14 amino acids. J was trimmed by 5 bases and V by 2 bases; bases with no gene match: 2. The germline gives CDR1 ENHRY, CDR2 SYGVKD.

V is TRBV5-1 and J is TRBJ1-4; D gene ambiguous. The CDR3 loop spans 15 amino acids. In germline, CDR1 is SGHRS, CDR2 YFSETQ. Trimming cost V 3 bases and J 5 bases, with 14 bases left between them. CDR3 protein: CASSSEVGINEKLFF. The CDR3 coding sequence is TGCGCCAGCAGCTCCGAAGTGGGGATCAATGAAAAACTGTTTTTT.

V and J are TRBV19 and TRBJ2-1; D is unresolved. V was shortened by 3 bases and J by 3 bases, with 12 bases between the two germline ends. The CDR3 runs 15 residues. The V gene's germline CDR1 is LNHDA and CDR2 SQIVND (reference sequence). CDR3 loop: CASSIGGPDYNEQFF. The CDR3 coding sequence is TGTGCCAGTAGTATTGGCGGCCCCGACTACAATGAGCAGTTCTTC.

This chain connects TRBV28 to TRBJ1-1; weak D call: TRBD1 (6 bases). V lost 7 bases, J lost 5 bases, and 20 bases lay in between. Germline CDR1 reads MDHEN; CDR2 reads SYDVKM. This CDR3 is built from 15 residues. The CDR3 DNA follows: TGTGCCAGCAATGCCATTGGGGGCGTTCGAACTGAAGCTTTCTTT. It encodes CASNAIGGVRTEAFF.

The CDR3 reads CASSSSGQTDTQYF. The CDR3 DNA follows: TGCGCCAGCAGCTCTAGCGGGCAAACAGATACGCAGTATTTT. The chain links TRBV5-1 to TRBJ2-3, with TRBD2 identical over 8 bases. Per germline, CDR1 SGHRS and CDR2 YFSETQ. CDR3 size: 14 residues. Trimming cost V 3 bases and J 3 bases; bases outside gene matches: 3.

This clone turned up a few times. CDR3 in DNA: TGTGCCAGCAGCCGGACAGAGAACACTGAAGCTTTCTTT. It translates to CASSRTENTEAFF. The genes are TRBV5-6 and TRBJ1-1; D is perhaps TRBD1 (6 bases). The CDR3 totals 13 residues. The V gene lost 4 bases and the J gene lost 1 base, with 8 bases spanning the gap. The germline V gene has CDR1 SGHDT and CDR2 YYEEEE.

In its sample, this clone was seen once. The J gene is TRBJ1-1, the V gene TRBV6-5, with D possibly TRBD1 on 6 matching bases. CDR1 is MNHEY and CDR2 is SVGAGI in the germline V gene. The CDR3 consists of 15 residues. V gave up 6 bases and J gave up 2 bases, with 16 bases separating them. The CDR3 protein is CASSRPRTVNTEAFF. The CDR3 DNA reads TGTGCCAGCAGCCGACCCAGGACAGTTAACACTGAAGCTTTCTTT.

V usage is TRBV7-2 and J usage is TRBJ1-1; possible D gene TRBD1, 6 bases. The germline CDR1 and CDR2 sequences are SGHTA and FQGNSA. Trimming stripped 1 base from V and 4 bases from J, with 13 bases between. The CDR3 runs 15 residues. This chain's CDR3 is CASSLDWIGGTEAFF. CDR3 sequence (DNA): TGTGCCAGCAGCTTAGATTGGATAGGGGGCACTGAAGCTTTCTTT.